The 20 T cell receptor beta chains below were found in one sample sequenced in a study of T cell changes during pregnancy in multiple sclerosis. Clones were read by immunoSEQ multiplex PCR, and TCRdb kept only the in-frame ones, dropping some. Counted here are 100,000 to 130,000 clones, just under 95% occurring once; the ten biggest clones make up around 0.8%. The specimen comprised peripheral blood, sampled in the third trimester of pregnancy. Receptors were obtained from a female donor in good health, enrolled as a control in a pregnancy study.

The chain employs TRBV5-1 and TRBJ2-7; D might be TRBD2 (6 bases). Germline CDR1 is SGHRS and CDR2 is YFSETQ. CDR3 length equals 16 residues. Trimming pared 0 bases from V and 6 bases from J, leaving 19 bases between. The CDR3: CASSLDGGGFVVEQYF. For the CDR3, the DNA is TGCGCCAGCAGCTTGGATGGCGGAGGGTTCGTGGTCGAGCAGTACTTC.

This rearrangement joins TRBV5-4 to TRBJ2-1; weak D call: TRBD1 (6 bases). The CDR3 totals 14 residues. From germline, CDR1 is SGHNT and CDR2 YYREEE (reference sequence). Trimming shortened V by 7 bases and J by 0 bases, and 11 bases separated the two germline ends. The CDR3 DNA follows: TGTGCCAGCTTCCTACAGGGCTCCTACAATGAGCAGTTCTTC. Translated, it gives CASFLQGSYNEQFF.

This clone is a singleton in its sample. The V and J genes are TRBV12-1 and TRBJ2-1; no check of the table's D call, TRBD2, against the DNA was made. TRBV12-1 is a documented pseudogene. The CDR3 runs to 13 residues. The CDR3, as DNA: TGTGCCAGCAGCTTTGTTCGTCTGAATGAGCAGTTCTTC. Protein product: CASSFVRLNEQFF.

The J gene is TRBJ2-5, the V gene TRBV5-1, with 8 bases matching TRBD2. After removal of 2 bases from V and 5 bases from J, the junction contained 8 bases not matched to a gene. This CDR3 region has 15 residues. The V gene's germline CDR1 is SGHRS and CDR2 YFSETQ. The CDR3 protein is CASSLSGGRGETQYF. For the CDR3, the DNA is TGCGCCAGCAGCTTAAGCGGGGGCCGCGGGGAGACCCAGTACTTC.

As DNA, the CDR3 is TGTGCCAGCAGCGTCGACCGGGACTTCTACGAGCAGTACTTC. Translated, it gives CASSVDRDFYEQYF. This chain joins TRBV9 and TRBJ2-7, with D maybe TRBD2 (6 bases). The germline V and J ends were trimmed by 2 bases and 3 bases, with 12 bases remaining between them. The CDR3 loop spans 14 amino acids. From germline, CDR1 is SGDLS and CDR2 YYNGEE. The complete variable domain, with remaining parts taken from reference TRBV9 and TRBJ2-7, reads DSGVTQTPKHLITATGQRVTLRCSPRSGDLSVYWYQQSLDQGLQFLIQYYNGEERAKGNILERFSAQQFPDLHSELNLSSLELGDSALYFCASSVDRDFYEQYFGPGTRLTVT.

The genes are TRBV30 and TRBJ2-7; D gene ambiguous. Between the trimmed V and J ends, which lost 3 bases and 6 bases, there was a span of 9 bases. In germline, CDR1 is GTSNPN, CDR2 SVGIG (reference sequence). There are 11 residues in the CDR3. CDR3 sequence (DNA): TGTGCCTGGAGCCCACAGTCCGAGCAGTACTTC. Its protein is CAWSPQSEQYF. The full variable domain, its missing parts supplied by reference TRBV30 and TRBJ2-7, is SQTIHQWPATLVQPVGSPLSLECTVEGTSNPNLYWYRQAAGRGLQLLFYSVGIGQISSEVPQNLSASRPQDRQFILSSKKLLLSDSGFYLCAWSPQSEQYFGPGTRLTVT.

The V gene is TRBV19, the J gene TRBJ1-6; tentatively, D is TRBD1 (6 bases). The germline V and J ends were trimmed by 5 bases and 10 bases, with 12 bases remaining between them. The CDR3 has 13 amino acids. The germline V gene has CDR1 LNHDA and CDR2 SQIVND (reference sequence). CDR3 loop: CASSGQIGSPLHF. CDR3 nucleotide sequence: TGTGCCAGTAGTGGACAGATCGGGTCACCCCTCCACTTT.

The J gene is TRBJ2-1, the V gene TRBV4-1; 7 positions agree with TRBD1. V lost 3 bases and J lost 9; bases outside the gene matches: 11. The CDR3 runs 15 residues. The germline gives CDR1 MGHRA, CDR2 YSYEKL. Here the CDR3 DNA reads TGCGCCAGCAGCCACCTCAGGGCAGGGGGAAGTGAGCAGTTCTTC. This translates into CASSHLRAGGSEQFF.

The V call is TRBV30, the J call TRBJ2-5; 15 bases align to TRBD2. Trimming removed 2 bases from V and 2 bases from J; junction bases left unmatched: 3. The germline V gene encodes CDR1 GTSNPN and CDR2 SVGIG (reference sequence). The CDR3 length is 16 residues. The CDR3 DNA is TGTGCCTGGAGTCGCGGGACTAGCGGGGGGCAAGAGACCCAGTACTTC. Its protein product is CAWSRGTSGGQETQYF.

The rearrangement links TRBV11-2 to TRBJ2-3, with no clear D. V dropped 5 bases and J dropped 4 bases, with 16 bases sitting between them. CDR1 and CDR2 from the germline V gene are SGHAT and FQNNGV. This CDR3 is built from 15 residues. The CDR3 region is CASSPNRYASDTQYF. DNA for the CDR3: TGTGCCAGCAGCCCTAATCGATACGCTTCAGATACGCAGTATTTT. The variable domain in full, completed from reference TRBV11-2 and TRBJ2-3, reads EAGVAQSPRYKIIEKRQSVAFWCNPISGHATLYWYQQILGQGPKLLIQFQNNGVVDDSQLPKDRFSAERLKGVDSTLKIQPAKLEDSAVYLCASSPNRYASDTQYFGPGTRLTVL.

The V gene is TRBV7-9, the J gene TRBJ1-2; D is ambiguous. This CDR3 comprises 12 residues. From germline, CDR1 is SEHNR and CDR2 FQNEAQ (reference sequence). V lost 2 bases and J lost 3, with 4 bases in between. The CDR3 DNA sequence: TGTGCCAGCAGCTTACGCGACTATGGCTACACCTTC. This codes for CASSLRDYGYTF.

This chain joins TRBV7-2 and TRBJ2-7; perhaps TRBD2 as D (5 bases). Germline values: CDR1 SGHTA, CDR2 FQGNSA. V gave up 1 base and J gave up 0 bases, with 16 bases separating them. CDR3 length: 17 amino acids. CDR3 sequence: CASSLDPPWGASYEQYF. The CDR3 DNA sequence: TGTGCCAGCAGCTTAGACCCCCCCTGGGGAGCCTCCTACGAGCAGTACTTC. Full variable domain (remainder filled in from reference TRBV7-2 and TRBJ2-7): GAGVSQSPSNKVTEKGKDVELRCDPISGHTALYWYRQSLGQGLEFLIYFQGNSAPDKSGLPSDRFSAERTGGSVSTLTIQRTQQEDSAVYLCASSLDPPWGASYEQYFGPGTRLTVT.

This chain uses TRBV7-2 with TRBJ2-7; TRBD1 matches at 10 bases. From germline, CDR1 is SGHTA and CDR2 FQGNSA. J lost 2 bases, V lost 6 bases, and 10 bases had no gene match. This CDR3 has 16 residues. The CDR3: CASRTPSGTGAYEQYF. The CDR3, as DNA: TGTGCCAGCAGAACACCCTCCGGGACAGGGGCCTACGAGCAGTACTTC.

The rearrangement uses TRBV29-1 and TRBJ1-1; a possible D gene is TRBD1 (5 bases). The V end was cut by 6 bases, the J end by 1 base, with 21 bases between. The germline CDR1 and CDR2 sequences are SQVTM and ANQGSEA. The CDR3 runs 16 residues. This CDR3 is CSVQRHARVQNTEAFF. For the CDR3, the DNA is TGCAGCGTACAACGACATGCCAGGGTCCAGAACACTGAAGCTTTCTTT.

The chain's CDR3 is CASSLNGGGFNEQFF. The CDR3 DNA reads as TGTGCCAGCAGCTTGAACGGGGGAGGGTTCAATGAGCAGTTCTTC. This rearrangement joins TRBV11-3 to TRBJ2-1, with TRBD2 matching 7 bases. CDR3 length: 15 residues. The ends lost 3 bases at V and 6 bases at J; junction bases unmatched: 8. Germline CDR1 SGHNT, CDR2 YENEEA.

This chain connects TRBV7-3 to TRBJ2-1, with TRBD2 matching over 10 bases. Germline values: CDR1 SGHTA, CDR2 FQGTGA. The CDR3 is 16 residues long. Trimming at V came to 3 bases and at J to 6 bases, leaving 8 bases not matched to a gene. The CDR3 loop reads CASSFEVSGGLNEQFF. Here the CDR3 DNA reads TGTGCCAGCAGCTTTGAGGTTAGCGGGGGGCTCAATGAGCAGTTCTTC.

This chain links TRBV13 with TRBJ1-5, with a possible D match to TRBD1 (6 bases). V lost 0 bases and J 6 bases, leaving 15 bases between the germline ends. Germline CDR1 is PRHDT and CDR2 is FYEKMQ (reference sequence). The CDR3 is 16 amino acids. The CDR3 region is CASSLGPDRPPQPQHF. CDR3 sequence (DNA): TGTGCCAGCAGCTTAGGCCCCGACAGGCCTCCTCAGCCCCAGCATTTT. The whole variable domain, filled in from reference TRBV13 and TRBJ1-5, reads AAGVIQSPRHLIKEKRETATLKCYPIPRHDTVYWYQQGPGQDPQFLISFYEKMQSDKGSIPDRFSAQQFSDYHSELNMSSLELGDSALYFCASSLGPDRPPQPQHFGDGTRLSIL.

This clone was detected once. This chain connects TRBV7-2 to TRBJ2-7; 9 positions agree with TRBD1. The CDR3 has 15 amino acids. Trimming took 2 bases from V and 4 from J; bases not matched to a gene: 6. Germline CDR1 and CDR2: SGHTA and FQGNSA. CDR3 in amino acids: CASSLLTDRGYEQYF. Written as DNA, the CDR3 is TGTGCCAGCAGCTTATTAACGGACAGGGGTTACGAGCAGTACTTC.

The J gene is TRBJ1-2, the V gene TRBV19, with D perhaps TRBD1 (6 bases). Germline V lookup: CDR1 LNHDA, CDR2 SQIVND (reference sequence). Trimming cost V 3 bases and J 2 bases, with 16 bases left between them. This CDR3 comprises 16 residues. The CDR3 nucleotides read TGTGCCAGTAGTATTGGGGGGGCCAACAGAAACTATGGCTACACCTTC. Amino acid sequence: CASSIGGANRNYGYTF.

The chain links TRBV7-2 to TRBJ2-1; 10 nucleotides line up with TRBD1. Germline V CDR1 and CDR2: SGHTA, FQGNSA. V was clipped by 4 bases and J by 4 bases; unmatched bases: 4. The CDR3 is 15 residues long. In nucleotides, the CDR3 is TGTGCCAGCAGCTACCGACAGGGGGCTTACAATGAGCAGTTCTTC. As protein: CASSYRQGAYNEQFF.